The present T cell receptor beta chain was sequenced within a study of OX40 agonist ivuxolimab in advanced cancers. Study-level results: The 0.1-3.0 mg/kg partial responders had among the lowest clonal expansion. The investigators did not determine what antigen specificity the expanded peripheral T cells had. CD8+ T cells were the subset that, on average, had more expanded clones than CD4+. Some of the nonresponding patients also showed low levels of normalized T-cell clonal expansion.

Produced via immunoSEQ multiplex PCR; TCRdb's table is partial and in-frame only. There are under 85,000 clones in the sample; around 86% occur only once, and approximately 8.4% lies in the top ten. Remarks on this clone: Its cognate antigen is unknown.

Trimming left V 3 bases short and J 0 bases short, with 12 bases between. The germline gives CDR1 MDHEN, CDR2 SYDVKM. The CDR3 runs 15 residues. The chain links TRBV28 to TRBJ2-7; possible D gene TRBD2, 6 bases. The receptor comes from an adult with an advanced solid tumor such as melanoma, head and neck, liver or kidney cancer. The specimen was CD4+ or CD8+ T cells sorted from blood, collected in a trial of the OX40 agonist ivuxolimab. CDR3 sequence: CASSLSSAGSYEQYF. The CDR3 coding sequence is TGTGCCAGCAGTTTGTCCTCAGCGGGCTCCTACGAGCAGTACTTC.